Listed here is a single T cell receptor (beta chain). Clones were sequenced by immunoSEQ multiplex PCR, and TCRdb holds only the in-frame ones, with some missing. The data contain roughly 150,000 clones, about four fifths of them seen just once; the ten biggest clones take up approximately 2.6%. The CDR3 loop spans 14 amino acids. CDR1 SGHTA and CDR2 FQGNSA come from the germline V gene. Trimming cost V 5 bases and J 0 bases, with 11 bases left between them. The Seattle site enrolled patients during active infection and followed them longitudinally. The sample is drawn from a study of blood T cell repertoires in COVID-19. About the study: Donors in the United States, Italy and Spain gave samples during acute or convalescent COVID-19. Nucleic acid was either cDNA or gDNA, and it came from T cells, B-cell-depleted T cells, or PBMCs.

This receptor was obtained from a woman aged 80 or over with COVID-19, enrolled during active disease. The J gene is TRBJ2-7, the V gene TRBV7-2; TRBD2 might be the D (5 bases). Sequenced input: peripheral blood. CDR3 nucleotide sequence: TGTGCCAGCAGCCTCCGGGAATTCTCCTACGAGCAGTACTTC. This gives the protein CASSLREFSYEQYF.